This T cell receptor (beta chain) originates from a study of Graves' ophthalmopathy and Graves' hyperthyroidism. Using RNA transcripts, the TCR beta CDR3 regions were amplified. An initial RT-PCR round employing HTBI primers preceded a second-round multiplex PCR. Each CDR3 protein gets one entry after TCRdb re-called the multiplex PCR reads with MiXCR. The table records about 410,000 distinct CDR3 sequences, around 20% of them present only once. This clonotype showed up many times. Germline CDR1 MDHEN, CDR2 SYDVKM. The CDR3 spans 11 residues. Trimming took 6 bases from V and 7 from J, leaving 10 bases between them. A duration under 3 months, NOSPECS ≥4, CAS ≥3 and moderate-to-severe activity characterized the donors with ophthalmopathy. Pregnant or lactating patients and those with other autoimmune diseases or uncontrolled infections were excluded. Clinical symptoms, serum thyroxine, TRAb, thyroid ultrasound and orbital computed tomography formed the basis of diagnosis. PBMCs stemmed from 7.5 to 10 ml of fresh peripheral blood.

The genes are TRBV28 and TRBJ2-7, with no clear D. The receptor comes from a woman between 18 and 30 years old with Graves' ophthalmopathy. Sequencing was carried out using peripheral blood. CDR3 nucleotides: TGTGCCAGCAGGGCCTCATGGGAGCAGTACTTC. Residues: CASRASWEQYF.